This entry lists 4 T cell receptor beta chains sequenced from one sample in a study of blood T cell repertoires in COVID-19. The table came from immunoSEQ multiplex PCR; TCRdb's copy has only in-frame clones and leaves some out. The table records roughly 210,000 clones, 80% to 85% of them present only once. Input material: peripheral blood. These receptors were taken from a woman aged 80 or over with COVID-19, enrolled during active disease.

The rearrangement joins TRBV29-1 to TRBJ2-3; 12 bases are shared with TRBD2. J lost 0 bases, V lost 5 bases, and 3 bases had no gene match. The CDR3 is made up of 15 amino acids. CDR1 is SQVTM, CDR2 ANQGSEA, per germline. The DNA of the CDR3 is TGCAGCGTTAGCGGACTAGCGGGGAGCACAGATACGCAGTATTTT. Translated, it gives CSVSGLAGSTDTQYF.

The chain employs TRBV2 and TRBJ1-1, with D perhaps TRBD1 (5 bases). V was clipped by 6 bases and J by 1 base, with 9 bases between them. The CDR3 consists of 13 residues. Germline values: CDR1 SNHLY, CDR2 FYNNEI. The CDR3 bases are TGTGCCAGCAGGGTAGGACAGAACACTGAAGCTTTCTTT. Translation gives CASRVGQNTEAFF. Full variable domain (missing parts from reference TRBV2 and TRBJ1-1): EPEVTQTPSHQVTQMGQEVILRCVPISNHLYFYWYRQILGQKVEFLVSFYNNEISEKSEIFDDQFSVERPDGSNFTLKIRSTKLEDSAMYFCASRVGQNTEAFFGQGTRLTVV.

This clone was seen more than once but under ten times. The chain has TRBV18 and TRBJ1-5; a possible D gene is TRBD1 (6 bases). The CDR3 totals 12 residues. In germline, CDR1 is KGHSH, CDR2 LQKENI. Trimming shortened V by 6 bases and J by 7 bases, and 10 bases separated the two germline ends. The CDR3 region has the DNA TGTGCCAGCTCCCCCCAGGGGCAGCCCCAGCATTTT. Its translation: CASSPQGQPQHF. The full variable domain, rest sourced from reference TRBV18 and TRBJ1-5, is NAGVMQNPRHLVRRRGQEARLRCSPMKGHSHVYWYRQLPEEGLKFMVYLQKENIIDESGMPKERFSAEFPKEGPSILRIQQVVRGDSAAYFCASSPQGQPQHFGDGTRLSIL.

V is TRBV25-1 and J is TRBJ1-2; TRBD1 aligns across 8 bases. CDR1 is MGHDK and CDR2 is SYGVNS in the germline V gene. CDR3 length: 17 residues. Unmatched junction bases numbered 16, after V lost 8 bases and J lost 2 bases. CDR3 sequence reads: CASAHPGRTGRNYGYTF. In nucleotides, the CDR3 is TGTGCCAGCGCACACCCCGGCAGGACAGGGAGAAACTATGGCTACACCTTC.